This T cell receptor beta chain stems from a study of T cell changes during pregnancy in multiple sclerosis. Unmatched junction bases numbered 9, after V lost 4 bases and J lost 7 bases. This CDR3 region has 16 residues. Germline V gene sequence: CDR1 KGHSH, CDR2 LQKENI. TCRdb's table, derived via immunoSEQ multiplex PCR, lists solely in-frame clones and lacks some. The sample lists roughly 49,000 clones; around 90% were seen once. V is TRBV18 and J is TRBJ1-4; 10 nucleotides agree with TRBD1. This sequence originates from a female donor with multiple sclerosis, enrolled in a pregnancy study. The material was CD4+ T cells from peripheral blood mononuclear cells, obtained in the second trimester of pregnancy. The CDR3: CASSLTGQGRREKLFF. Written as DNA, the CDR3 is TGTGCCAGCTCACTAACGGGACAGGGGCGGCGTGAAAAACTGTTTTTT.